The 9 T cell receptor beta chains below were found in one sample sequenced in a study of blood T cell repertoires in COVID-19. The protocol was immunoSEQ multiplex PCR, while the TCRdb copy is restricted to in-frame clones and leaves out a portion. There are 200,000 or so clones in the sample; approximately 80% occur only once, and approximately 13% lies in the top ten. Sequences were obtained from peripheral blood. These receptors came from a human donor in a cohort sampled during active COVID-19.

This chain uses TRBV30 with TRBJ1-2; no clear D gene. Trimming removed 4 bases from V and 4 bases from J, with 4 bases in between. Germline-derived CDR1 and CDR2 are GTSNPN and SVGIG (reference sequence). The CDR3 contains 10 residues. The CDR3 loop reads CAWMSYGYTF. As DNA, the CDR3 is TGTGCCTGGATGAGCTATGGCTACACCTTC.

On this clone: The same CDR3 arises from other DNA sequences in this sample as well. The J gene is TRBJ1-4, the V gene TRBV11-2, with 8 bases fitting TRBD1. The germline V gene has CDR1 SGHAT and CDR2 FQNNGV. CDR3 size: 13 residues. V lost 6 bases to trimming and J lost 7 bases; unmatched junction nucleotides: 4. The CDR3 loop is CASSRDRGEKLFF. The CDR3 coding sequence is TGTGCCAGCAGTCGTGACAGGGGTGAAAAACTGTTTTTT.

The V and J genes are TRBV7-9 and TRBJ2-7; tentative D call: TRBD1 (6 bases). The CDR3 loop spans 15 amino acids. Looked up from germline, CDR1 is SEHNR and CDR2 is FQNEAQ (reference sequence). V gave up 5 bases and J gave up 2 bases, with 16 bases separating them. CDR3 sequence reads: CASSPPDRGPYEQYF. The CDR3 coding sequence is TGTGCCAGCAGCCCGCCGGACAGAGGGCCCTACGAGCAGTACTTC. The full variable domain, its missing parts supplied by reference TRBV7-9 and TRBJ2-7, is DTGVSQNPRHKITKRGQNVTFRCDPISEHNRLYWYRQTLGQGPEFLTYFQNEAQLEKSRLLSDRFSAERPKGSFSTLEIQRTEQGDSAMYLCASSPPDRGPYEQYFGPGTRLTVT.

The CDR3 protein is CASSLPRTGKNEQFF. Here the CDR3 DNA reads TGTGCCAGCAGTCTACCTAGGACAGGGAAAAATGAGCAGTTCTTC. The V and J genes are TRBV28 and TRBJ2-1; TRBD1 matches at 8 bases. V dropped 5 bases and J dropped 7; count of bases not matched to a gene: 10. The length of the CDR3 is 15 residues. Germline CDR1 reads MDHEN; CDR2 reads SYDVKM.

The chain employs TRBV5-6 and TRBJ2-5; possible D gene TRBD1, 5 bases. The CDR3 is 13 amino acids. Between the trimmed V and J ends, which lost 4 bases and 6 bases, there was a span of 13 bases. Per germline, CDR1 SGHDT and CDR2 YYEEEE. CDR3 in DNA: TGTGCCAGCAGCCAGGGTCCAGGGCAGACCCAGTACTTC. Protein sequence: CASSQGPGQTQYF. Variable domain in full (rest from reference TRBV5-6 and TRBJ2-5): DAGVTQSPTHLIKTRGQQVTLRCSPKSGHDTVSWYQQALGQGPQFIFQYYEEEERQRGNFPDRFSGHQFPNYSSELNVNALLLGDSALYLCASSQGPGQTQYFGPGTRLLVL.

The J gene is TRBJ2-1, the V gene TRBV2, with 11 bases fitting TRBD2. The germline V gene encodes CDR1 SNHLY and CDR2 FYNNEI. The V gene end was trimmed by 4 bases and the J gene end by 7 bases; junction bases not matched to a gene: 6. CDR3 length equals 15 residues. The CDR3 coding sequence is TGTGCCAGCAGTGGATGGTCTAGCGGGAGGAATGAGCAGTTCTTC. It codes for CASSGWSSGRNEQFF.

This clone was observed a single time. This chain uses TRBV9 with TRBJ2-1; TRBD2 matches 15 bases. The germline V gene encodes CDR1 SGDLS and CDR2 YYNGEE. V shed 6 bases, J shed 5 bases, and the junction held 9 bases outside the gene matches. The CDR3 is made up of 17 amino acids. In DNA form, the CDR3 reads TGTGCCAGCACCGGACTAGCGGGAGGGCCTAAGGACAATGAGCAGTTCTTC. Translation: CASTGLAGGPKDNEQFF. The full variable domain, completed using reference TRBV9 and TRBJ2-1, is DSGVTQTPKHLITATGQRVTLRCSPRSGDLSVYWYQQSLDQGLQFLIQYYNGEERAKGNILERFSAQQFPDLHSELNLSSLELGDSALYFCASTGLAGGPKDNEQFFGPGTRLTVL.

The J gene is TRBJ1-4, the V gene TRBV24-1; TRBD1 matches at 7 bases. The germline CDR1 and CDR2 sequences are KGHDR and SFDVKD. This CDR3 is 12 amino acids long. With V trimmed by 4 bases and J by 12 bases, 4 bases remained unmatched. This CDR3 is CATSDLGQELFF. Written as DNA, the CDR3 is TGTGCCACCAGTGACCTCGGACAGGAACTGTTTTTT.

The chain carries TRBV27 and TRBJ2-4, with 9 bases lining up with TRBD1. Germline V gene lookup returns CDR1 MNHEY and CDR2 SMNVEV (reference sequence). The CDR3 covers 15 residues. V shed 6 bases and J 5 bases; nucleotides not matched to a gene: 8. The CDR3 sequence: CASRPWDRAENIQYF. The CDR3 DNA sequence: TGTGCCAGCAGACCCTGGGACAGGGCAGAAAACATTCAGTACTTC.